A selection of T cell receptor beta chains follows, all from one sample in a study of T cell responses to AZD1222 COVID-19 vaccine. Only in-frame clones appear in the TCRdb table, and some are missing; sequencing was by immunoSEQ multiplex PCR. Altogether tens of thousands of clones are present, over 75% being singletons, with the ten largest covering about 9.4%. Sequencing used peripheral blood, obtained on day 0 of AZD1222 vaccination. Source of these receptors: an adult in good health. The CDR3 runs from the conserved cysteine through the conserved F or W. The D gene is left open where the match is weak. Clone sizes are given selectively: once, few, many, or a class where the clone is expanded.

D gene,J gene,V gene,clone size,CDR3 DNA,CDR3 protein
TRBD2,TRBJ2-1,TRBV7-2,-,TGTGCCAGCAGCTTAGGTACTAGCGGGGGATGGGATGAGCAGTTCTTC,CASSLGTSGGWDEQFF
TRBD2,TRBJ2-1,TRBV30,-,TGTGCCTGGAGCGTCCGCAGGACTAGCGGGAGAGTCTTTAATGAGCAGTTCTTC,CAWSVRRTSGRVFNEQFF
TRBD2,TRBJ2-5,TRBV7-2,-,TGTGCCAGCAGCTTAGATGCACTGGCGGGGGGGCAAGAGACCCAGTACTTC,CASSLDALAGGQETQYF
TRBD2,TRBJ2-7,TRBV5-1,-,TGCGCCAGCAGGCTACTAGCGGGAGGTACCTACGAGCAGTACTTC,CASRLLAGGTYEQYF
-,TRBJ2-6,TRBV2,-,TGTGCCAGCAGTGAGGGACGGGGCTCTGGGGCCAACGTCCTGACTTTC,CASSEGRGSGANVLTF
TRBD1,TRBJ1-2,TRBV5-1,-,TGCGCCAGCGGATCGACAGGGCTGGGCTATGGCTACACCTTC,CASGSTGLGYGYTF
TRBD2,TRBJ2-7,TRBV2,-,TGTGCCAGCACACAGACTAGCGGGAACTCCTACGAGCAGTACTTC,CASTQTSGNSYEQYF
TRBD1,TRBJ2-3,TRBV5-1,once,TGCGCCAGCAGCTCTATCCGGGGGACAGGGAAAGATACGCAGTATTTT,CASSSIRGTGKDTQYF
TRBD1,TRBJ1-2,TRBV19,-,TGTGCCAGTAGTATCCCCAGGCTTGGTCAGGGGGCGGACTTTTATGGCTACACCTTC,CASSIPRLGQGADFYGYTF
-,TRBJ1-5,TRBV6-1,-,TGTGCCAGCAGTGATTTGGGTGGTCAGGCACAGAGAGAGCCCCAGCATTTT,CASSDLGGQAQREPQHF
-,TRBJ1-6,TRBV27,-,TGTGCCAGCAGGACGATGACAGGAGGTAATTCACCCCTCCACTTT,CASRTMTGGNSPLHF
-,TRBJ2-7,TRBV5-6,-,TGTGCCAGCAGCCCCCGTAGGGGTCTCTACGAGCAGTACTTC,CASSPRRGLYEQYF
-,TRBJ1-3,TRBV5-5,-,TGTGCCAGCAGCTCTGACGGCCTCTCTGGAAACACCATATATTTT,CASSSDGLSGNTIYF
TRBD2,TRBJ2-1,TRBV7-2,-,TGTGCCAGCAGCTTAATTAGCGGGGTAATTTACAATGAGCAGTTCTTC,CASSLISGVIYNEQFF
-,TRBJ1-1,TRBV10-1,-,TGCGCCAGCAGTGAGTCGAGCAGGGCATCCGCTTTCTTT,CASSESSRASAFF
-,TRBJ1-2,TRBV30,-,TGTGCCTGGAGTGTATTTACCCCTTCTGGGGTGCCACGCGGTGGCTACACCTTC,CAWSVFTPSGVPRGGYTF
-,TRBJ2-2,TRBV3-1/TRBV3-2,-,TGTGCCAGCAGCCAATCCACGAGGGGGGAGCTGTTTTTT,CASSQSTRGELFF
-,TRBJ1-1,TRBV27,-,TGTGCCAGCAGTTGGGCAGGGAGGACTGAAGCTTTCTTT,CASSWAGRTEAFF
-,TRBJ1-6,TRBV30,once,TGTGCCTGGAGTTCGAGTCATAATTCACCCCTCCACTTT,CAWSSSHNSPLHF
TRBD1,TRBJ1-6,TRBV7-9,-,TGTGCCAGCAGCTCCGGGACACAGGGGCCAGGGGGGAATTCACCCCTCCACTTT,CASSSGTQGPGGNSPLHF
-,TRBJ2-2,TRBV19,-,TGTGCCAGCACAGGCGGGGTCATGGTCGGGGAGCTGTTTTTT,CASTGGVMVGELFF
-,TRBJ2-2,TRBV12-3/TRBV12-4,once,TGTGCCAGCAGTTGGAACACCGGGGAGCTGTTTTTT,CASSWNTGELFF
-,TRBJ1-2,TRBV6-5,-,TGTGGGGCCCAGGACAACTATGGCTACACCTTC,CGAQDNYGYTF
TRBD1,TRBJ1-6,TRBV30,-,TGTGCCTGGGGAAGGGGACAGAGGAATTCACCCCTCCACTTT,CAWGRGQRNSPLHF
-,TRBJ2-1,TRBV19,-,TGTGCCAGTAGTATAGAGGGCTCCCCCTACAATGAGCAGTTCTTC,CASSIEGSPYNEQFF
TRBD1,TRBJ1-5,TRBV19,-,TGTGCCAGTAGTCGGGGACAGGGTCAGCCCCAGCATTTT,CASSRGQGQPQHF
TRBD2,TRBJ2-5,TRBV24-1,-,TGTGCCACCGCTAGCGGGGGCCAAGAGACCCAGTACTTC,CATASGGQETQYF
TRBD2,TRBJ2-3,TRBV3-1/TRBV3-2,-,TGTGCCAGCAGCCCAGGGACTAGCGGGGCGGCAGATACGCAGTATTTT,CASSPGTSGAADTQYF
TRBD1,TRBJ2-7,TRBV19,-,TGTGCCAGTAGTATCCAGGGGGATCTGACCTACGAGCAGTACTTC,CASSIQGDLTYEQYF
TRBD1,TRBJ1-2,TRBV5-8,-,TGTGCCAGCAGCTTGGGACAGGGGAACTATGGCTACACCTTC,CASSLGQGNYGYTF
-,TRBJ2-7,TRBV28,-,TGTGCCAGCAGTCGCTCGTCTACCGAGCAGTACTTC,CASSRSSTEQYF
TRBD2,TRBJ2-2,TRBV7-8,once,TGTGCCAGCAGCTTAGTCGGCGGGAGTTACACCGGGGAGCTGTTTTTT,CASSLVGGSYTGELFF
TRBD1,TRBJ2-2,TRBV11-2,once,TGTGCCAGCACCGAAAATGGACAGGGCACCGGGGAGCTGTTTTTT,CASTENGQGTGELFF
-,TRBJ2-7,TRBV5-4,-,TGTGCCAGCAGCTTACGCTCCTCAGGCGAGCAGTACTTC,CASSLRSSGEQYF
TRBD1,TRBJ1-1,TRBV19,-,TGTGCCAGTAGTACCGGGACAGCCACTGAAGCTTTCTTT,CASSTGTATEAFF
-,TRBJ2-1,TRBV2,once,TGTGCCAGCTCTTGGGGGGACAATGAGCAGTTCTTC,CASSWGDNEQFF
TRBD2,TRBJ2-3,TRBV6-2/TRBV6-3,-,TGTGCCAGCAGTTACTCGACTAGCGGGGTCGCTCGAGATACGCAGTATTTT,CASSYSTSGVARDTQYF
-,TRBJ2-2,TRBV24-1,-,TGTGCCACCAGTGCGGAGACCCGAGTAGTTGGGGAGCTGTTTTTT,CATSAETRVVGELFF
-,TRBJ2-7,TRBV5-6,once,TGTGCCAGCAGCCCAAGTAATAGACACCTCTCCTACGAGCAGTACTTC,CASSPSNRHLSYEQYF
TRBD1,TRBJ1-5,TRBV10-3,large,TGTGCCATCGGAACAGGGGATAGCAATCAGCCCCAGCATTTT,CAIGTGDSNQPQHF
-,TRBJ1-5,TRBV5-8,once,TGTGCCAGCAGCTTGGGAGACAATAGCAATCAGCCCCAGCATTTT,CASSLGDNSNQPQHF
-,TRBJ2-3,TRBV6-1,-,TGTGCCAGCAGTGAAGCGGGGGCCATCGCAGATACGCAGTATTTT,CASSEAGAIADTQYF
-,TRBJ1-1,TRBV7-9,-,TGTGCCAGCAGAAGGCGGGCGGTAGCTTTCTTT,CASRRRAVAFF
TRBD1,TRBJ1-3,TRBV5-1,-,TGCGCCAGCAGCCCCGGGACAGCTTATTCTGGAAACACCATATATTTT,CASSPGTAYSGNTIYF
-,TRBJ1-3,TRBV25-1,-,TGTGCCAGCAGTGCGTGGGCGGGTGGAAACACCATATATTTT,CASSAWAGGNTIYF
TRBD2,TRBJ2-1,TRBV13,-,TGTGCCAGCAGCTCCCTACTAGCGGGGGGGCCCTACAATGAGCAGTTCTTC,CASSSLLAGGPYNEQFF
TRBD2,TRBJ2-3,TRBV24-1,-,TGTGCCACCGCTTTAACCGGGACTAGCAAGACAGATACGCAGTATTTT,CATALTGTSKTDTQYF
TRBD1,TRBJ1-5,TRBV6-5,-,TGTGCCAGCAGGAACGAACAGGGGGCGCGGCAGCCCCAGCATTTT,CASRNEQGARQPQHF
-,TRBJ1-2,TRBV9,-,TGTGCCAGCAGCTCAGGGGCAGGGCTTCCTAACTATGGCTACACCTTC,CASSSGAGLPNYGYTF
TRBD2,TRBJ2-1,TRBV4-1,-,TGCGCCAGCAGCCATCCCGGACTAGCGGGAGGGCCTAGGAACAATGAGCAGTTCTTC,CASSHPGLAGGPRNNEQFF
-,TRBJ1-6,TRBV11-2,-,TGTGCCAGCAGCTTAACCGGGGCCCTCTATAATTCACCCCTCCACTTT,CASSLTGALYNSPLHF
-,TRBJ1-2,TRBV6-4,once,TGTGCCAGCAGTGAAAGGACGGGAAACTATGGCTACACCTTC,CASSERTGNYGYTF